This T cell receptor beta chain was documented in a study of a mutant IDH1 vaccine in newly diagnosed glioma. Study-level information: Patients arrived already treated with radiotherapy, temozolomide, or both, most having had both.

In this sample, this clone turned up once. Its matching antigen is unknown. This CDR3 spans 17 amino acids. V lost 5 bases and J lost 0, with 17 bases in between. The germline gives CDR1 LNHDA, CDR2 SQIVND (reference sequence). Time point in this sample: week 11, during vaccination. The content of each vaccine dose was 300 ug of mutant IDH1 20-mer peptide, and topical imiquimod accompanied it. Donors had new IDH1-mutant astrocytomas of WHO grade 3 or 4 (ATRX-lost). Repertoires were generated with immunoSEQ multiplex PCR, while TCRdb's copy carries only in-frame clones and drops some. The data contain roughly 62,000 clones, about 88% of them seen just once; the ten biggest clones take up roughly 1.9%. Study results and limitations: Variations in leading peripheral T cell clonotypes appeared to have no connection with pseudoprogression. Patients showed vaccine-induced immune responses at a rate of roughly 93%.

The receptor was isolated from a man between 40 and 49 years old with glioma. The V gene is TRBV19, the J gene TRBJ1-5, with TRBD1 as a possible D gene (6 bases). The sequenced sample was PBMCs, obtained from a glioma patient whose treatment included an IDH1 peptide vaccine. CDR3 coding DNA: TGTGCCAGTAGTCCACAGACAGGTCTCATTAGCAATCAGCCCCAGCATTTT. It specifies CASSPQTGLISNQPQHF.